A single sample is the source of the 9 T cell receptor beta chains below, sequenced in a study of shared clonotypes between healthy human individuals. The data were produced by immunoSEQ multiplex PCR, yet TCRdb's version contains in-frame clones alone and is incomplete. The data show about 2.3 million clones, with approximately 90% seen just once and 0.3% to 0.4% held by the top ten. Input material: naive CD4+ T cells from PBMCs. Described subset: CD45RA+ positively selected. The source is a man aged 18 to 35 in good health. Some clones in this sample may be carry-over from other donors' samples.

The chain employs TRBV7-3 and TRBJ2-7; 9 bases map to TRBD2. Germline assignment: CDR1 SGHTA and CDR2 FQGTGA. The CDR3 has 15 residues. Germline trimming cut 1 base from V and 2 bases from J; bases unmatched to any gene: 3. The chain's CDR3 is CASSLSSSGTYEQYF. In nucleotides, the CDR3 is TGTGCCAGCAGCTTAAGCTCTAGCGGGACCTACGAGCAGTACTTC.

V usage is TRBV6-1 and J usage is TRBJ1-5; unclear D gene. Trimming took 6 bases from V and 0 from J, leaving 9 bases between them. The CDR3 consists of 14 residues. Germline V gene lookup returns CDR1 MNHNS and CDR2 SASEGT. DNA of the CDR3: TGTGCCAGCAGAGCAATTCGTAGCAATCAGCCCCAGCATTTT. This translates into CASRAIRSNQPQHF.

V gene TRBV18 combines with J gene TRBJ2-7; D gene uncertain. The CDR3 is 13 amino acids. The V and J ends lost 3 bases and 5 bases respectively, with 11 bases between them. CDR1 is KGHSH and CDR2 is LQKENI in the germline V gene. The CDR3 region is CASSPQGIHEQYF. Written as DNA, the CDR3 is TGTGCCAGCTCACCGCAAGGGATCCACGAGCAGTACTTC.

For this clone: Other nucleotide sequences in the sample specify the same CDR3. The chain recombines TRBV7-9 with TRBJ2-2, with D tentatively TRBD2 (5 bases). Per germline, CDR1 SEHNR and CDR2 FQNEAQ (reference sequence). Trimming took 1 base from V and 4 from J, leaving 7 bases between them. This CDR3 is 14 amino acids long. DNA of the CDR3: TGTGCCAGCAGCTTAGAAGGAGGCACCGGGGAGCTGTTTTTT. It is translated as CASSLEGGTGELFF.

The chain couples TRBV27 to TRBJ1-1, with a tentative D call TRBD1 (6 bases). Germline V gene data show CDR1 as MNHEY and CDR2 as SMNVEV (reference sequence). The V end was cut by 6 bases, the J end by 2 bases, with 19 bases between. CDR3 size: 16 residues. Written as DNA, the CDR3 is TGTGCCAGCAGCAACCCAAGGGGGACAACTAACACTGAAGCTTTCTTT. Its translation: CASSNPRGTTNTEAFF.

As to this clone: It is unclear where the CDR3 begins or ends on the DNA, so no DNA is shown, and the CDR3 is as TCRdb lists it. CDR3 sequence: CASSMVGQGSTEAFF. This chain uses TRBV21-1 with TRBJ1-1; the D call in the table, TRBD1, was not verified against the DNA. TRBV21-1 is listed as a pseudogene. The CDR3 length is 15 residues, termini included.

On this clone: Other DNA sequences from this sample encode an identical CDR3 as well. The CDR3 sequence: CATSRDRGGYEQYF. The CDR3 nucleotides are TGTGCCACCAGCAGAGATCGGGGGGGCTACGAGCAGTACTTC. The chain uses TRBV15 and TRBJ2-7; 8 bases map to TRBD2. V shed 0 bases, J shed 3 bases, and the junction held 1 base outside the gene matches. The germline gives CDR1 LNHNV, CDR2 YYDKDF (reference sequence). The CDR3 sequence is 14 residues long.

This rearrangement joins TRBV25-1 to TRBJ1-6; TRBD1 might be the D (6 bases). This CDR3 contains 12 residues. CDR1 is MGHDK, CDR2 SYGVNS, per germline. The V end was cut by 3 bases, the J end by 10 bases, with 7 bases between. CDR3 sequence (DNA): TGTGCCAGCAGTGACAGGGGATCACCCCTCCACTTT. This encodes CASSDRGSPLHF.

The V gene is TRBV7-2, the J gene TRBJ2-3, with 7 bases matching TRBD1. With 0 bases clipped from V and 2 bases from J, the junction kept 8 bases outside the gene matches. Germline assignment: CDR1 SGHTA and CDR2 FQGNSA. CDR3 length equals 17 residues. DNA for the CDR3: TGTGCCAGCAGCTTAGCGCGAGGCAGGGGGATCACAGATACGCAGTATTTT. Translating it yields CASSLARGRGITDTQYF.